One and the same sample provided the 17 T cell receptor beta chains below, sequenced in a study of T cell responses to AZD1222 COVID-19 vaccine (dated by TCRdb to about 2021). This sample's time point label indicates: baseline before first vaccination. Receptor libraries were prepared by the immunoSEQ multiplex PCR assay. Entries here come from immuneACCESS through TCRdb and include only in-frame sequences with V and J called. Some clones fail to appear in such tables; in the studies checked, an unresolved V gene covers under half of the shortfall, and the cause of the remainder is unknown. The sample table holds about 130,000 clones, of which over 90% were seen once. Clones ranked in the top ten supply more than 4.5% of the sample. The sequencing used peripheral blood, collected on day 0 of AZD1222 vaccination. The receptors were gathered from an adult in good health.

The rearrangement links TRBV9 to TRBJ2-5; possibly TRBD2 for D (5 bases). Trimming shortened V by 0 bases and J by 4 bases, and 13 bases separated the two germline ends. The CDR3 covers 15 residues. CDR1 SGDLS and CDR2 YYNGEE come from the germline V gene. CDR3 in amino acids: CASSVAMRERETQYF. In DNA, the CDR3 is TGTGCCAGCAGCGTAGCTATGAGGGAGAGAGAGACCCAGTACTTC.

The chain joins TRBV5-6 to TRBJ1-5, with TRBD1 matching 9 bases. CDR1 and CDR2 (germline): SGHDT, YYEEEE. V lost 2 bases and J lost 4; bases outside the gene matches: 7. CDR3 length: 16 amino acids. The CDR3 DNA reads TGTGCCAGCAGCTTAAATGACAGGGGGTGGAATCAGCCCCAGCATTTT. It yields the protein CASSLNDRGWNQPQHF.

This clone was detected only once. This chain connects TRBV7-6 to TRBJ2-1, with D perhaps matching TRBD2 (5 bases). The CDR3 runs to 16 residues. V was clipped by 0 bases and J by 3 bases, with 12 bases between them. CDR1 and CDR2 from the germline V gene are SGHVS and FNYEAQ. CDR3 in DNA: TGTGCCAGCAGCTTAGCGGCAGCTAGCAGCTACAATGAGCAGTTCTTC. Translating gives CASSLAAASSYNEQFF.

V usage is TRBV12-5 and J usage is TRBJ2-5; 10 nucleotides align to TRBD2. The germline V gene encodes CDR1 LGHNT and CDR2 FRNRAP. This CDR3 is built from 13 residues. V lost 8 bases, J lost 5 bases, and 5 bases stayed unmatched. CDR3 residues: CASQGLAVETQYF. As DNA, the CDR3 is TGTGCTAGTCAAGGACTAGCGGTGGAGACCCAGTACTTC.

This rearrangement joins TRBV9 to TRBJ2-7, with a weak D call TRBD2 (6 bases). The CDR3 is 15 residues long. The germline CDR1 and CDR2 sequences are SGDLS and YYNGEE. Trimming took 0 bases from V and 2 from J, leaving 12 bases between them. In DNA, the CDR3 is TGTGCCAGCAGCGTAGCCGGGGGACCCACCTACGAGCAGTACTTC. Translated, it gives CASSVAGGPTYEQYF.

J is TRBJ1-3 and V is TRBV7-2; no reliable D call. The CDR3 runs to 12 residues. Germline CDR1 SGHTA, CDR2 FQGNSA. V was cut by 1 base and J by 7 bases, with 5 bases left in between. Here the CDR3 DNA reads TGTGCCAGCAGCTTAGACGGGAACACCATATATTTT. It is translated as CASSLDGNTIYF.

This chain links TRBV7-2 with TRBJ1-2; TRBD1 aligns across 7 bases. J was trimmed by 8 bases and V by 5 bases; bases with no gene match: 14. Germline V gives CDR1 SGHTA, CDR2 FQGNSA. There are 15 residues in the CDR3. CDR3 coding DNA: TGTGCCAGCAGCCCCTCAAACAGGGGTCTAGGAGGCTACACCTTC. Translated: CASSPSNRGLGGYTF.

The V gene is TRBV27, the J gene TRBJ2-7, with TRBD2 matching over 7 bases. V lost 8 bases to trimming and J lost 1 base; unmatched junction nucleotides: 8. CDR1 and CDR2 (germline): MNHEY, SMNVEV (reference sequence). The CDR3 loop spans 14 amino acids. The CDR3 coding sequence is TGTGCCAGCCGTTCCGGGACTATATCCTACGAGCAGTACTTC. Residues: CASRSGTISYEQYF.

The V and J genes are TRBV5-6 and TRBJ2-5, with D possibly TRBD2 on 6 matching bases. CDR1 and CDR2 (germline): SGHDT, YYEEEE. The CDR3 runs to 15 residues. Trimming shortened V by 6 bases and J by 2 bases, and 17 bases separated the two germline ends. This chain's CDR3 is CASNFRTAGQETQYF. In nucleotides, the CDR3 is TGTGCCAGCAACTTCCGCACGGCGGGACAAGAGACCCAGTACTTC.

The chain is built from TRBV7-2 and TRBJ1-6; D gene uncertain. The CDR3 sequence is 14 residues long. Germline loops: CDR1 SGHTA, CDR2 FQGNSA. V dropped 3 bases and J dropped 15 bases, with 18 bases sitting between them. For the CDR3, the DNA is TGTGCCAGCAGCTTTCCCCCCCCCATGGGCCACCTCCACTTT. Encoded protein: CASSFPPPMGHLHF.

This sequence joins TRBV7-3 and TRBJ2-4, with D tentatively TRBD2 (7 bases). Between the trimmed V and J ends, which lost 5 bases and 7 bases, there was a span of 18 bases. CDR3 length: 15 amino acids. Germline loops: CDR1 SGHTA, CDR2 FQGTGA. The chain's CDR3 is CASSPEGGAGNIQYF. CDR3 coding DNA: TGTGCCAGCAGCCCCGAGGGGGGGGCAGGGAACATTCAGTACTTC. The variable domain in full, with the rest retrieved from reference TRBV7-3 and TRBJ2-4, is GAGVSQTPSNKVTEKGKYVELRCDPISGHTALYWYRQSLGQGPEFLIYFQGTGAADDSGLPNDRFFAVRPEGSVSTLKIQRTERGDSAVYLCASSPEGGAGNIQYFGAGTRLSVL.

The chain uses TRBV6-5 and TRBJ2-5; 9 bases fit TRBD1. CDR3 length: 15 amino acids. V was pared by 7 bases and J by 11 bases, with 17 bases of the junction left unmatched. Germline values: CDR1 MNHEY, CDR2 SVGAGI. CDR3 in amino acids: CASNHEPGTGFHQYF. The CDR3 bases are TGTGCCAGCAATCACGAACCCGGGACAGGGTTCCATCAGTACTTC.

CDR3 protein: CASSPGQGRGYNEQFF. The CDR3 region has the DNA TGTGCCAGCAGCCCGGGACAGGGTCGGGGTTACAATGAGCAGTTCTTC. The chain employs TRBV11-3 and TRBJ2-1; 9 bases align to TRBD1. CDR3 size: 16 residues. Per the germline V gene, CDR1 is SGHNT and CDR2 is YENEEA. Trimming cost V 5 bases and J 4 bases; bases outside gene matches: 9. Based on the CDR3 plus reference TRBV11-3 and TRBJ2-1, the full variable domain is EAGVVQSPRYKIIEKKQPVAFWCNPISGHNTLYWYLQNLGQGPELLIRYENEEAVDDSQLPKDRFSAERLKGVDSTLKIQPAELGDSAVYLCASSPGQGRGYNEQFFGPGTRLTVL.

The V and J genes are TRBV2 and TRBJ2-1, with D perhaps matching TRBD2 (5 bases). The V end was cut by 1 base, the J end by 7 bases, with 14 bases between. CDR3 length: 15 amino acids. Germline V lookup: CDR1 SNHLY, CDR2 FYNNEI. CDR3 bases: TGTGCCAGCAGTGAAGGGGGAGAGGCGCGGAATGAGCAGTTCTTC. Its protein is CASSEGGEARNEQFF.

The chain carries TRBV5-1 and TRBJ2-1, with D perhaps given as TRBD1 or TRBD2 (5 bases each). With 4 bases removed from V and 0 bases from J, the gap between germline ends came to 17 bases. The CDR3 loop spans 17 amino acids. Germline values: CDR1 SGHRS, CDR2 YFSETQ. This chain's CDR3 is CASSLRGALSSYNEQFF. The DNA of the CDR3 is TGCGCCAGCAGCCTCAGAGGGGCGTTAAGCTCCTACAATGAGCAGTTCTTC.

V is TRBV2 and J is TRBJ2-7; D unresolved. Germline V lookup: CDR1 SNHLY, CDR2 FYNNEI. Deletions cut 6 bases from V and 6 bases from J, with 12 bases between. CDR3 length: 12 residues. Written as DNA, the CDR3 is TGTGCCAGCAGGGACCGGACGCGCGAGCAGTACTTC. It yields the protein CASRDRTREQYF.

The J gene is TRBJ1-1, the V gene TRBV7-2; weak D call: TRBD1 (6 bases). Deletions cut 5 bases from V and 6 bases from J, with 16 bases between. There are 14 residues in the CDR3. Germline loops: CDR1 SGHTA, CDR2 FQGNSA. This CDR3 is CASSPRGASAEAFF. CDR3 coding DNA: TGTGCCAGCAGCCCTAGGGGGGCTTCGGCTGAAGCTTTCTTT.